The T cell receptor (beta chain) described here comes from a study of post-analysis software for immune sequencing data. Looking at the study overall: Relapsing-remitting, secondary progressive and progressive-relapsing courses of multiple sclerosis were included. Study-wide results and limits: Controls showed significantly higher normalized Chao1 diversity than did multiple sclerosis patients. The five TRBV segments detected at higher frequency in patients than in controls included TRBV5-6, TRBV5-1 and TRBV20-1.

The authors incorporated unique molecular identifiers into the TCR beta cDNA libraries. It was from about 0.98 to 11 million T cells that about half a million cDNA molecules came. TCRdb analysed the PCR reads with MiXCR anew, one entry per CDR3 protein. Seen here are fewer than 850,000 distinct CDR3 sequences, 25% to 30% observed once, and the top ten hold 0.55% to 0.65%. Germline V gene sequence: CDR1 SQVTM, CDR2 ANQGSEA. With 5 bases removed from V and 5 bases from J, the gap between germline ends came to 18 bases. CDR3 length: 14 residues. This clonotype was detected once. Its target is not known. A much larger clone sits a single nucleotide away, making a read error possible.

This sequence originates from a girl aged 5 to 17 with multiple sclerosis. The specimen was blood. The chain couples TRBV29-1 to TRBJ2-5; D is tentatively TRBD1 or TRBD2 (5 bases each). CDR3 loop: CSVRGEGSGETQYF. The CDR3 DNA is TGCAGCGTTCGAGGTGAGGGGTCGGGGGAGACCCAGTACTTC.